Following are 7 T cell receptor beta chains from one sample sequenced in a study of shared clonotypes between healthy human individuals (TCRdb year 2020). For the CD8 naive samples, CD45RO-negative cells were positively selected for CCR7, yielding a CD45RA+CCR7+ population from which TemRA cells were excluded. The library was built by means of the immunoSEQ multiplex PCR assay. Entries here come from immuneACCESS through TCRdb and include only in-frame sequences with V and J called. Some clones fail to appear in such tables; in the studies checked, an unresolved V gene covers under half of the shortfall, and the cause of the remainder is unknown. Here the sample has about 2.1 million clones; approximately 94% occur a single time. The ten largest clones capture more than 1.5% of the sample. The material sequenced was naive CD8+ T cells from PBMCs. Explained via the paper, the cell subset or site label denotes: CD45RA+CCR7+. The source of these receptors is a man aged 18 to 29 in good health. Some clones in this sample may be carry-over from other donors' samples.

This chain links TRBV4-2 with TRBJ2-7; 9 bases fit TRBD1. V dropped 0 bases and J dropped 3; count of bases not matched to a gene: 9. The CDR3 extends over 17 amino acids. Germline V gene data show CDR1 as LGHNA and CDR2 as YNFKEQ. CDR3 nucleotide sequence: TGTGCCAGCAGCCAAGAACAGGGGGCTAGCAGCTACTACGAGCAGTACTTC. Its translation: CASSQEQGASSYYEQYF.

The V call is TRBV19, the J call TRBJ1-1; D gene unclear. The CDR3 covers 10 residues. V lost 4 bases, J lost 4 bases, and 1 base lay in between. Germline V gives CDR1 LNHDA, CDR2 SQIVND (reference sequence). The CDR3 sequence: CASSTTEAFF. In DNA form, the CDR3 reads TGTGCCAGTAGTACCACTGAAGCTTTCTTT.

V usage is TRBV7-9 and J usage is TRBJ2-3; D not certain. The CDR3 length is 12 residues. Per the germline V gene, CDR1 is SEHNR and CDR2 is FQNEAQ (reference sequence). Deletions cut 4 bases from V and 10 bases from J, with 12 bases between. This chain's CDR3 is CASSSVEAAQYF. For the CDR3, the DNA is TGTGCCAGCAGCTCGGTTGAGGCAGCGCAGTATTTT.

The chain couples TRBV7-8 to TRBJ1-4; D may be TRBD1 (6 bases). The V end lost 5 bases, the J end lost 10 bases, and 14 bases lay between the germline ends. This CDR3 is built from 13 residues. Germline CDR1 and CDR2: SGHVS and FQNEAQ. Here the CDR3 DNA reads TGTGCCAGCAGCCTGGTCAAGGGGGGAAAACTGTTTTTT. Amino acids: CASSLVKGGKLFF.

The rearrangement uses TRBV27 and TRBJ2-2; tentative D call: TRBD2 (6 bases). The V end lost 5 bases, the J end lost 1 base, and 11 bases lay between the germline ends. Germline V gene lookup returns CDR1 MNHEY and CDR2 SMNVEV (reference sequence). The CDR3 contains 15 residues. CDR3 bases: TGTGCCAGCAGTCGCGGGACTTTGAACACCGGGGAGCTGTTTTTT. Encoded protein: CASSRGTLNTGELFF.

J is TRBJ2-1 and V is TRBV7-7; D remains ambiguous. The germline V and J ends were trimmed by 5 bases and 0 bases, with 11 bases remaining between them. This CDR3 comprises 15 residues. CDR1 and CDR2 from the germline V gene are SSHAT and FNYEAQ (reference sequence). CDR3 in amino acids: CASSPEISSYNEQFF. The DNA of the CDR3 is TGTGCCAGCAGCCCGGAAATAAGCTCCTACAATGAGCAGTTCTTC.

The rearrangement joins TRBV27 to TRBJ2-7; 8 bases align to TRBD2. CDR1 is MNHEY, CDR2 SMNVEV, per germline (reference sequence). This CDR3 region has 14 residues. V was clipped by 2 bases and J by 5 bases; unmatched bases: 5. The CDR3 is CASSLDSGGNEQYF. The CDR3 DNA follows: TGTGCCAGCAGTTTAGATTCGGGGGGGAACGAGCAGTACTTC.